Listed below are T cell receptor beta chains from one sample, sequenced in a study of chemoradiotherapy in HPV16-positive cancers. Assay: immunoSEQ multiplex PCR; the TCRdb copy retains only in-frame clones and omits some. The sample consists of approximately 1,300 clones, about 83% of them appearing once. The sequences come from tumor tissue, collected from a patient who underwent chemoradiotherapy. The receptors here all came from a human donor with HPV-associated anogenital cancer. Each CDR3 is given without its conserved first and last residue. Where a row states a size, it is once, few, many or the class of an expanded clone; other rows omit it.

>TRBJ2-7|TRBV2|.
ASSEGTVTYEQY
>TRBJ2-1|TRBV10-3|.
AISETSGYNEQF
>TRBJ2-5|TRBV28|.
ASSGSGVQETQY
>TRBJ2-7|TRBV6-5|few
ASRGGQGDYEQY
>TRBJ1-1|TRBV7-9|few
AVEPRENTEAF
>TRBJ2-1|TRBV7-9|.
ASSRSGSYNEQF
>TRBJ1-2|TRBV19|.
ASSMEGRNYGYT
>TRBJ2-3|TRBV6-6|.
ASKGDTQY
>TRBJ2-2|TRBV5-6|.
ASSFGVGTGELF
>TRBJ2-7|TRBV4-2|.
ASSQASNWQY
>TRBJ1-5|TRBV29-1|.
SVGGGRGQPQH
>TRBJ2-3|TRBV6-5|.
ASSYSGGRTDTQY
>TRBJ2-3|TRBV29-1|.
SVEPTGSGDTQY
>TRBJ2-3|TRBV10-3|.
AISELTDTDTQY
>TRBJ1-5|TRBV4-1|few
ASSQNYREYSNQPQH
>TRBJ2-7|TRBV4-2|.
ASSQEEGGSSYEQY
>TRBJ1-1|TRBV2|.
ASNTDRMNTEAF
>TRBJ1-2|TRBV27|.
ASSFTTGAGDYT
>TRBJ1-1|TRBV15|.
ATSRDRPSDREVNTEAF
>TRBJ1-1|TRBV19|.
ASREYRGNTEAF
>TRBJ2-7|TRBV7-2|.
ASSPGTGGSDEQY
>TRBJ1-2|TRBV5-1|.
ASSDRLGYGYT
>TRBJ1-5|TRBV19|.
ASTTRTGAVGTQH
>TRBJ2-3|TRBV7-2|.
ASSSTSHTDTQY
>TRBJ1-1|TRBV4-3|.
ASSQARGTEAF
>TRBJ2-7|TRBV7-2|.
ASTRRSGGREGYEQY
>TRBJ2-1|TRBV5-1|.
ASSPGIHEQF
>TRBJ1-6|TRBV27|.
ASSSTGGRAPLH
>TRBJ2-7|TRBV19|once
ASSTMAQVAYEQY
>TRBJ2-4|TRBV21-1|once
ASSTPDRAFSFGNIQY
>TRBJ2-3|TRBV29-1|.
SADGRSGSFDTQY
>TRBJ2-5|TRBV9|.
ASSPGSRETQY
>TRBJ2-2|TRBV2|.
ASRVGGNGELF